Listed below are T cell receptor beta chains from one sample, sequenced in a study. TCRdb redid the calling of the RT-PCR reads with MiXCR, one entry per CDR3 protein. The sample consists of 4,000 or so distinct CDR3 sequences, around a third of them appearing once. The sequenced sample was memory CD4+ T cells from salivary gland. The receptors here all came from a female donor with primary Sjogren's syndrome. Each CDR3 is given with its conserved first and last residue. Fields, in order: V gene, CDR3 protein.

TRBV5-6	CASSPRDRGSNEQYF
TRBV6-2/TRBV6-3	CASSTPTTGEKSYEQYF
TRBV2	CASRDSGGTDTQYF
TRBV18	CASSPPNRGLLNQPQHF
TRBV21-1	CASSDSSTEAFF
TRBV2	CATQPSGANVLTF
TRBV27	CASSPGGSQPQHF
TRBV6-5	CASSYPGKNIQYF
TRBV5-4	CASSLGTTSTDTQYF
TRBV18	CASSQEMKTEAFF
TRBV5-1	CASSLGETGEKLFF
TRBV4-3	CASSQEVGGAHSGANVLTF
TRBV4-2	CASSQHRAYQPQHF
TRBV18	CASSPPGLAKNIQYF